This TCR beta chain was retrieved from a study of blood T cell repertoires in COVID-19. The CDR3 is 16 residues long. Deletions cut 4 bases from V and 4 bases from J, with 19 bases between. Germline lookup yields CDR1 LNHDA and CDR2 SQIVND (reference sequence). Here immunoSEQ multiplex PCR was the method, and the copy in TCRdb shows in-frame clones only, minus some. Of about 280,000 clones in the sample, 83% were seen once. This clone appeared a few times. V usage is TRBV19 and J usage is TRBJ1-2; maybe TRBD1 (6 bases). The sequenced sample consisted of peripheral blood. The receptor was derived from a woman between 45 and 65 years old who had recovered from COVID-19. CDR3 loop: CASSKPGVKSFYGYTF. The CDR3 DNA follows: TGTGCCAGTAGTAAGCCAGGGGTGAAAAGCTTCTATGGCTACACCTTC.